This passage covers 28 T cell receptor beta chains from one sample sequenced in a study of human T cells and chemical hapten exposure. TCRdb itself ran the RACE reads through MiXCR, one entry per CDR3 protein. The table includes 150,000 to 200,000 distinct CDR3 sequences, approximately 24% detected once. Time point given: patch test 3, about 24 weeks after DPC sensitization. As for treatment: therapeutic diphenylcyclopropenone sensitization with weekly scalp DPC. The sample in question was whole blood, obtained in connection with sensitization to the hapten diphenylcyclopropenone (DPC). These receptors were collected from a woman aged 40 to 55 with alopecia areata. Some clones in this sample may be carry-over from other donors' samples.

The rearrangement links TRBV27 to TRBJ2-6; a weak D match, TRBD1 (5 bases). The CDR3 loop spans 13 amino acids. Looked up from germline, CDR1 is MNHEY and CDR2 is SMNVEV (reference sequence). V was shortened by 10 bases and J by 2 bases, with 9 bases between the two germline ends. The CDR3 DNA is TGTGCCACCAGGGCGGCTGGGGCCAACGTCCTGACTTTC. Its translation: CATRAAGANVLTF.

A few counts support this clonotype. V gene TRBV29-1 combines with J gene TRBJ2-6, with a possible D match to TRBD2 (5 bases). Germline lookup yields CDR1 SQVTM and CDR2 ANQGSEA. Trimming left V 6 bases short and J 4 bases short, with 10 bases between. The CDR3 is made up of 13 amino acids. CDR3 sequence reads: CSVAPGGANVLTF. The CDR3 DNA follows: TGCAGCGTCGCCCCGGGAGGGGCCAACGTCCTGACTTTC.

This chain connects TRBV7-2 to TRBJ1-5; the match to TRBD1 covers 9 bases. The CDR3 is 16 amino acids. Germline loops: CDR1 SGHTA, CDR2 FQGNSA. V shed 3 bases, J shed 6 bases, and the junction held 9 bases outside the gene matches. For the CDR3, the DNA is TGTGCCAGCAGCTTCGATGGACAGGGGTCTGGTCAGCCCCAGCATTTT. Translating gives CASSFDGQGSGQPQHF.

The chain has TRBV6-2 or TRBV6-3 and TRBJ2-1; TRBD2 matches 9 bases. This CDR3 has 15 amino acids. In germline, CDR1 is MNHEY, CDR2 SVGEGT. Germline trimming cut 6 bases from V and 6 bases from J; bases unmatched to any gene: 9. The CDR3 nucleotides read TGTGCCAGCAGCCCCGGCGGGAGGGATATCAATGAGCAGTTCTTC. Amino acids: CASSPGGRDINEQFF.

This chain joins TRBV5-1 and TRBJ2-3; possible D gene TRBD1, 5 bases. The CDR3 runs to 15 residues. Germline V lookup: CDR1 SGHRS, CDR2 YFSETQ. Trimming cost V 1 base and J 4 bases, with 13 bases left between them. Here the CDR3 DNA reads TGCGCCAGCAGCTTGCGGCAGGGTATGGCAGATACGCAGTATTTT. Amino acid sequence: CASSLRQGMADTQYF.

This clonotype was counted only a few times. This sequence joins TRBV9 and TRBJ2-5, with no clear D. The CDR3 is 16 amino acids. The germline V gene has CDR1 SGDLS and CDR2 YYNGEE. With 3 bases removed from V and 5 bases from J, the gap between germline ends came to 20 bases. The CDR3 DNA reads as TGTGCCAGCAGCGCTGCCTACACCATTGGTGCGGAGACCCAGTACTTC. Translated, it gives CASSAAYTIGAETQYF.

This clonotype was found a few times. The chain links TRBV20-1 to TRBJ2-5; a weak D match, TRBD2 (6 bases). The CDR3 runs 15 residues. From germline, CDR1 is DFQATT and CDR2 SNEGSKA (reference sequence). V was clipped by 8 bases and J by 5 bases, with 24 bases between them. The CDR3 reads CSSRDPSRDWETQYF. The CDR3 nucleotides read TGCAGTTCCCGCGACCCCAGCAGGGACTGGGAGACCCAGTACTTC.

Ten or more counts support this clonotype. This rearrangement joins TRBV20-1 to TRBJ1-1; D is ambiguous. Per the germline V gene, CDR1 is DFQATT and CDR2 is SNEGSKA (reference sequence). The CDR3 covers 12 residues. The ends were cut back, 0 bases at V and 3 bases at J, with 5 bases in the middle. CDR3 in DNA: TGCAGTGCTAGAGACAGGCACACTGAAGCTTTCTTT. This gives the protein CSARDRHTEAFF.

This chain uses TRBV6-2 or TRBV6-3 with TRBJ1-5, with a possible D match to TRBD1 (6 bases). Trimming pared 6 bases from V and 8 bases from J, leaving 23 bases between. The length of the CDR3 is 16 residues. The germline V gene has CDR1 MNHEY and CDR2 SVGEGT. CDR3 protein: CASSLPVRDTKKPQHF. In DNA form, the CDR3 reads TGTGCCAGCAGCTTACCCGTCCGGGACACCAAGAAGCCCCAGCATTTT.

The rearrangement uses TRBV4-1 and TRBJ2-1; D remains unclear. This CDR3 has 15 residues. Per the germline V gene, CDR1 is MGHRA and CDR2 is YSYEKL. The ends were cut back, 0 bases at V and 2 bases at J, with 8 bases in the middle. The CDR3 sequence: CASSQEGTTYNEQFF. CDR3 DNA: TGCGCCAGCAGCCAAGAGGGTACGACCTACAATGAGCAGTTCTTC.

The V gene is TRBV2, the J gene TRBJ2-1; no clear D gene. This CDR3 contains 10 residues. The germline gives CDR1 SNHLY, CDR2 FYNNEI. V lost 9 bases, J lost 6 bases, and 6 bases lay in between. The CDR3 sequence: CASRVNEQFF. DNA of the CDR3: TGTGCCAGTAGAGTCAATGAGCAGTTCTTC. Full variable domain (remainder filled in from reference TRBV2 and TRBJ2-1): EPEVTQTPSHQVTQMGQEVILRCVPISNHLYFYWYRQILGQKVEFLVSFYNNEISEKSEIFDDQFSVERPDGSNFTLKIRSTKLEDSAMYFCASRVNEQFFGPGTRLTVL.

This chain links TRBV7-3 with TRBJ2-3; 8 bases agree with TRBD2. The germline CDR1 and CDR2 sequences are SGHTA and FQGTGA. The CDR3 loop spans 17 amino acids. The trim removed 1 base at V and 0 bases at J, leaving 6 bases unmatched. The CDR3 region has the DNA TGTGCCAGCAGCTTAATGGGACTAGGGATCAGCACAGATACGCAGTATTTT. It specifies CASSLMGLGISTDTQYF.

This clonotype has only a few counts. The chain links TRBV9 to TRBJ2-2, with D unresolved. Germline CDR1 SGDLS, CDR2 YYNGEE. V lost 2 bases and J 1 base, leaving 9 bases between the germline ends. The length of the CDR3 is 15 residues. The CDR3 DNA reads as TGTGCCAGCAGCGTCGGACCCGGGAACACCGGGGAGCTGTTTTTT. It yields the protein CASSVGPGNTGELFF.

This clonotype came up a few times. The genes are TRBV7-2 and TRBJ2-5; D is unresolved. From germline, CDR1 is SGHTA and CDR2 FQGNSA. The CDR3 contains 14 residues. The V end lost 6 bases, the J end lost 2 bases, and 13 bases lay between the germline ends. In DNA, the CDR3 is TGTGCCAGCAGGCCAGACACGATTCAAGAGACCCAGTACTTC. It is translated as CASRPDTIQETQYF.

The chain has TRBV28 and TRBJ2-2; D uncertain. The germline gives CDR1 MDHEN, CDR2 SYDVKM. The CDR3 sequence is 12 residues long. V gave up 4 bases and J gave up 4 bases, with 4 bases separating them. CDR3 DNA: TGTGCCAGCAGTTCGCCCACCGGGGAGCTGTTTTTT. Translation: CASSSPTGELFF.

This clonotype has only a few counts. The V and J genes are TRBV6-6 and TRBJ2-7; either TRBD1 or TRBD2 may fit D (5 bases each). V was clipped by 6 bases and J by 0 bases, with 18 bases between them. Germline CDR1 reads MNHNY; CDR2 reads SVGAGI (reference sequence). The CDR3 is 16 residues long. DNA of the CDR3: TGTGCCAGCAGCCTTACCGGGGCAACAAGCTCCTACGAGCAGTACTTC. Translated: CASSLTGATSSYEQYF.

The chain is built from TRBV7-2 and TRBJ1-2, with D tentatively TRBD1 (5 bases). CDR3 size: 16 residues. The germline V gene has CDR1 SGHTA and CDR2 FQGNSA. Between the trimmed V and J ends, which lost 4 bases and 4 bases, there was a span of 19 bases. This CDR3 reads CASSSAGTRRSYGYTF. CDR3 nucleotide sequence: TGTGCCAGCAGCTCGGCCGGGACCCGACGATCCTATGGCTACACCTTC.

The chain uses TRBV7-2 and TRBJ1-6; 9 bases are a match to TRBD1. Germline lookup yields CDR1 SGHTA and CDR2 FQGNSA. Trimming removed 1 base from V and 8 bases from J; junction bases left unmatched: 3. This CDR3 comprises 15 residues. The CDR3 DNA reads as TGTGCCAGCAGCTTAGAGGGACAGGGTCATTCACCCCTCCACTTT. Its translation is CASSLEGQGHSPLHF. Full variable domain (remainder filled in from reference TRBV7-2 and TRBJ1-6): GAGVSQSPSNKVTEKGKDVELRCDPISGHTALYWYRQSLGQGLEFLIYFQGNSAPDKSGLPSDRFSAERTGGSVSTLTIQRTQQEDSAVYLCASSLEGQGHSPLHFGNGTRLTVT.

This clonotype has only a few counts. This rearrangement joins TRBV10-3 to TRBJ2-5; TRBD2 aligns across 8 bases. This CDR3 is 15 amino acids long. Trimming took 2 bases from V and 4 from J; bases not matched to a gene: 6. Germline V CDR1 and CDR2: ENHRY, SYGVKD. The CDR3 region has the DNA TGTGCCATCAGTGAGCGGGAGGGCCTGACAGAGACCCAGTACTTC. This gives the protein CAISEREGLTETQYF.

This clonotype turned up a few times. The rearrangement joins TRBV18 to TRBJ2-1, with D tentatively TRBD1 (6 bases). V shed 6 bases and J shed 8 bases, with 26 bases lying between them. This CDR3 has 17 amino acids. Germline V gene sequence: CDR1 KGHSH, CDR2 LQKENI. In DNA form, the CDR3 reads TGTGCCAGCTCCCAAAACGTTTTACAGGGCAAGGCCGATGAGCAGTTCTTC. It translates to CASSQNVLQGKADEQFF.

The sample holds a few counts of this clonotype. The rearrangement joins TRBV4-2 to TRBJ2-1, with 7 nucleotides matching TRBD2. The CDR3 spans 16 residues. The germline V gene has CDR1 LGHNA and CDR2 YNFKEQ. Losses at the gene ends were 0 bases for V and 0 bases for J; bases not matched to a gene: 2. The CDR3 nucleotides read TGTGCCAGCAGCCAAGAAGCGGGAAGCTCCTACAATGAGCAGTTCTTC. Translation gives CASSQEAGSSYNEQFF.

This clonotype was detected only a few times. The J gene is TRBJ2-1, the V gene TRBV3-1; a weak D match, TRBD1 (5 bases). Trimming took off 4 bases at V and 2 bases at J, with 15 bases between the two ends. Germline CDR1 LGHDT, CDR2 YNNKEL (reference sequence). CDR3 length: 16 amino acids. The CDR3, as DNA: TGTGCCAGCAGCCTCGGGTCTGACAGTCCCTACAATGAGCAGTTCTTC. Translation gives CASSLGSDSPYNEQFF.

This clonotype was recorded once. The rearrangement uses TRBV6-2 or TRBV6-3 and TRBJ2-2; D is unresolved. The CDR3 extends over 15 amino acids. V shed 0 bases and J shed 1 base, with 6 bases lying between them. Germline values: CDR1 MNHEY, CDR2 SVGEGT. CDR3 bases: TGTGCCAGCAGTTACTCAGAAGGGAACACCGGGGAGCTGTTTTTT. Its protein product is CASSYSEGNTGELFF.

The gene calls are TRBV6-2 or TRBV6-3 and TRBJ2-1; 9 bases are a match to TRBD1. V dropped 6 bases and J dropped 0; count of bases not matched to a gene: 3. Germline loops: CDR1 MNHEY, CDR2 SVGEGT. The CDR3 runs to 15 residues. The CDR3 nucleotides read TGTGCCAGCAGCGGGGGACAGGGCTCCTACAATGAGCAGTTCTTC. Encoded protein: CASSGGQGSYNEQFF.

This chain connects TRBV7-2 to TRBJ1-2, with TRBD1 identical over 7 bases. J gave up 2 bases and V 0 bases, and 3 bases lay outside the gene matches. Germline CDR1 is SGHTA and CDR2 is FQGNSA. This CDR3 is 15 amino acids long. Here the CDR3 reads CASSLALGQNYGYTF. The CDR3 DNA follows: TGTGCCAGCAGCTTAGCGCTGGGACAGAACTATGGCTACACCTTC.

In its sample, this clonotype was seen a few times. This chain joins TRBV10-3 and TRBJ2-2; 9 positions agree with TRBD2. V gave up 3 bases and J gave up 5 bases; unmatched junction bases: 10. The CDR3 runs to 17 residues. The germline gives CDR1 ENHRY, CDR2 SYGVKD. CDR3: CAISDFTGLARTGELFF. As DNA, the CDR3 is TGTGCCATCAGTGACTTTACCGGACTAGCGAGGACCGGGGAGCTGTTTTTT.

Ten or more counts support this clonotype. The rearrangement joins TRBV6-5 to TRBJ2-2; possibly TRBD1 or TRBD2 for D (5 bases each). V shed 2 bases and J shed 1 base, with 11 bases lying between them. The germline V gene has CDR1 MNHEY and CDR2 SVGAGI. The CDR3 is 16 amino acids. In DNA form, the CDR3 reads TGTGCCAGCAGTTACGCCGGGACGGAGAACACCGGGGAGCTGTTTTTT. Its protein is CASSYAGTENTGELFF.

The chain combines TRBV9 with TRBJ2-2; D perhaps matches TRBD2 (5 bases). This CDR3 has 16 residues. Germline values: CDR1 SGDLS, CDR2 YYNGEE. Deletions cut 3 bases from V and 4 bases from J, with 16 bases between. This CDR3 reads CASSGAIRGSTGELFF. The CDR3 DNA reads as TGTGCCAGCAGCGGAGCGATTAGAGGGAGCACCGGGGAGCTGTTTTTT.